The 15 T cell receptor beta chains below come from one sample, sequenced in a study of metastatic and nonmetastatic thyroid tumors. All patients reached thyroid surgery having received no treatment beforehand. TCRdb re-called the PCR reads through MiXCR. The profile shows 25,000 to 35,000 clones, around 30% of them singletons. Sequenced material: blood. The receptors originated from a female donor with papillary thyroid cancer or a benign thyroid nodule (not recorded which). Some clones in this sample may be carry-over from other donors' samples.

V gene TRBV6-1 combines with J gene TRBJ2-1; D gene uncertain. Trimming pared 7 bases from V and 7 bases from J, leaving 14 bases between. This CDR3 contains 13 residues. Germline V gene sequence: CDR1 MNHNS, CDR2 SASEGT. This chain's CDR3 is CASTPLGANEQFF. The CDR3 DNA follows: TGTGCCAGCACCCCCTTGGGTGCGAATGAGCAGTTCTTC.

At least ten counts were recorded for this clone. V and J are TRBV5-1 and TRBJ1-3; D gene ambiguous. Trimming removed 5 bases at V and 0 bases at J, with 6 bases between. The CDR3 runs to 13 residues. CDR1 and CDR2 (germline): SGHRS, YFSETQ. CDR3 residues: CASRQSSGNTIYF. The CDR3 nucleotides read TGCGCCAGCAGACAGAGCTCTGGAAACACCATATATTTT.

This clone was recorded many times. A read error may be the cause here, since a much bigger clone is one base away. This rearrangement joins TRBV12-3 or TRBV12-4 to TRBJ2-2, with D unclear. The V gene lost 5 bases and the J gene lost 6 bases, with 7 bases spanning the gap. The CDR3 loop spans 12 amino acids. The DNA for the CDR3 is TGTGCCAGCAGTCCCTCCCCCGGGGAGCTGTTTTTT. This translates into CASSPSPGELFF.

This clone was counted at least ten times. The CDR3 here is CAWSAAGETQYF. CDR3 DNA: TGTGCCTGGAGTGCCGCGGGGGAGACCCAGTACTTC. The rearrangement uses TRBV30 and TRBJ2-5; possible D gene TRBD2, 6 bases. Between the trimmed V and J ends, which lost 1 base and 5 bases, there was a span of 8 bases. Germline values: CDR1 GTSNPN, CDR2 SVGIG (reference sequence). The CDR3 sequence is 12 residues long. Variable domain in full (rest from reference TRBV30 and TRBJ2-5): SQTIHQWPATLVQPVGSPLSLECTVEGTSNPNLYWYRQAAGRGLQLLFYSVGIGQISSEVPQNLSASRPQDRQFILSSKKLLLSDSGFYLCAWSAAGETQYFGPGTRLLVL.

The rearrangement links TRBV28 to TRBJ1-5; the D gene is possibly TRBD1 (6 bases). Germline CDR1 reads MDHEN; CDR2 reads SYDVKM. The CDR3 is 13 amino acids. Trimming cost V 8 bases and J 6 bases, with 14 bases left between them. For the CDR3, the DNA is TGTGCCAGCTCTCCCCCGGGGGCTCAGCCCCAGCATTTT. It codes for CASSPPGAQPQHF.

This clone was counted many times. The chain carries TRBV6-1 and TRBJ1-3; the D is unclear. Between the trimmed V and J ends, which lost 6 bases and 8 bases, there was a span of 14 bases. Germline V gene data show CDR1 as MNHNS and CDR2 as SASEGT. This CDR3 region has 13 residues. CDR3 in DNA: TGTGCCAGCAGCCTATTGAGCGAAGACACCATATATTTT. Its protein product is CASSLLSEDTIYF.

This clone has ten or more counts. The same CDR3 arises from other DNA sequences in this sample as well. The genes are TRBV6-1 and TRBJ2-7; D unclear. Trimming left V 5 bases short and J 2 bases short, with 13 bases between. Germline V gene lookup returns CDR1 MNHNS and CDR2 SASEGT. This CDR3 has 14 residues. The CDR3 DNA is TGTGCCAGCAGTCGGGTCGCCCCGACCTACGAGCAGTACTTC. This translates into CASSRVAPTYEQYF.

This clone has more than one count but fewer than ten. The chain has TRBV27 and TRBJ2-3; D ambiguous. The CDR3 spans 13 residues. V dropped 7 bases and J dropped 4 bases, with 12 bases sitting between them. Per germline, CDR1 MNHEY and CDR2 SMNVEV (reference sequence). The CDR3 sequence is CASKDNLADTQYF. The DNA for the CDR3 is TGTGCCAGCAAGGATAACCTGGCAGATACGCAGTATTTT.

This clone was picked up many times. The rearrangement links TRBV6-4 to TRBJ1-1; the D gene is possibly TRBD1 (6 bases). The CDR3 runs 14 residues. The V gene's germline CDR1 is MRHNA and CDR2 SNTAGT. Trimming removed 1 base from V and 7 bases from J, with 13 bases in between. CDR3 sequence reads: CASSDFGGGSEAFF. The CDR3 nucleotides read TGTGCCAGCAGTGACTTTGGGGGCGGGAGTGAAGCTTTCTTT.

This clone was observed at least ten times. This sequence joins TRBV6-2 or TRBV6-3 and TRBJ2-1; 10 bases are a match to TRBD2. This CDR3 has 16 amino acids. V lost 6 bases and J lost 2; bases outside the gene matches: 7. Germline-derived CDR1 and CDR2 are MNHEY and SVGEGT. Here the CDR3 reads CASRLSGRRTYNEQFF. The CDR3 region has the DNA TGTGCCAGCAGGCTTAGCGGGAGGAGGACCTACAATGAGCAGTTCTTC.

A few counts support this clone. The rearrangement links TRBV28 to TRBJ1-4; 11 bases map to TRBD1. V was pared by 4 bases and J by 6 bases, with 4 bases of the junction left unmatched. Germline V gene data show CDR1 as MDHEN and CDR2 as SYDVKM. The CDR3 is 15 amino acids. The CDR3 DNA sequence: TGTGCCAGCAGTTACGGACAGGGGGCCTATGAAAAACTGTTTTTT. It specifies CASSYGQGAYEKLFF.

The chain joins TRBV5-1 to TRBJ1-2; no clear D. This CDR3 is 15 amino acids long. V dropped 6 bases and J dropped 7 bases, with 22 bases sitting between them. Germline loops: CDR1 SGHRS, CDR2 YFSETQ. The CDR3 here is CASKSSSGRMSGYTF. The DNA for the CDR3 is TGCGCCAGCAAATCCTCGAGCGGGCGGATGAGTGGCTACACCTTC.

This clone has only a few counts. At one of its ends the junction is not consistent with the germline gene, which may arise from a read error. The rearrangement uses TRBV7-9 and TRBJ2-7; 9 nucleotides align to TRBD1. The CDR3 has 12 amino acids. Germline V lookup: CDR1 SEHNR, CDR2 FQNEAQ (reference sequence). CDR3 region: CVSSRTGDEQYF. CDR3 in DNA: TGTGTCAGCAGCAGGACAGGGGATGAGCAGTACTTC.

In this sample, this clone turned up many times. This chain uses TRBV20-1 with TRBJ2-2, with D unresolved. CDR1 is DFQATT, CDR2 SNEGSKA, per germline (reference sequence). This CDR3 is built from 13 residues. Between the trimmed V and J ends, which lost 6 bases and 5 bases, there was a span of 13 bases. CDR3 nucleotide sequence: TGCAGTGCCCCGTCGTATAGGACCGGGGAGCTGTTTTTT. It yields the protein CSAPSYRTGELFF.

This clone has a count of ten or more. The genes are TRBV19 and TRBJ1-2; D possibly corresponds to TRBD1 (5 bases). This CDR3 comprises 15 residues. Germline assignment: CDR1 LNHDA and CDR2 SQIVND (reference sequence). V was shortened by 9 bases and J by 2 bases, with 19 bases between the two germline ends. The DNA for the CDR3 is TGTGCCAGCCACGAACCGGGGCGCCCCAACTATGGCTACACCTTC. Encoded protein: CASHEPGRPNYGYTF.